The clone carrying this T cell receptor beta chain was counted once. V trimming: 3 bases; J trimming: 4 bases; junction bases outside the gene matches: 5. CDR1 and CDR2 from the germline V gene are DFQATT and SNEGSKA (reference sequence). The CDR3 length is 13 residues. The protocol was immunoSEQ multiplex PCR, while the TCRdb copy is restricted to in-frame clones and leaves out a portion. The data hold a few hundred thousand clones, with about 87% observed a single time. The record originates from a study of blood T cell repertoires in COVID-19. The TCR sequence derives from a man in his sixties with acute or convalescent COVID-19. The chain carries TRBV20-1 and TRBJ2-5; TRBD2 matches at 7 bases. The sequenced material came from peripheral blood. The CDR3 loop is CSASVTGGETQYF. DNA for the CDR3: TGCAGTGCTAGTGTAACGGGGGGAGAGACCCAGTACTTC.